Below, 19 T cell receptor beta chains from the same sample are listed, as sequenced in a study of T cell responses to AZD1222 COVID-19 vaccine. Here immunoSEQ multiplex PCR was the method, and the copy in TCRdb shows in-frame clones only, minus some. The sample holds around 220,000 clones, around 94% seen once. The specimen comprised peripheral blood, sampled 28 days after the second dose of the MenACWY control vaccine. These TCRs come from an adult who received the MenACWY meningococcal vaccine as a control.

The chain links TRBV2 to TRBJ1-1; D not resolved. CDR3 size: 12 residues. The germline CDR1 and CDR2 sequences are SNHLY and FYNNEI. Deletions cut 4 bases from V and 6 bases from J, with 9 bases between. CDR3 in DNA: TGTGCCAGCAGTGTTCCTCCACCTGAAGCTTTCTTT. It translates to CASSVPPPEAFF.

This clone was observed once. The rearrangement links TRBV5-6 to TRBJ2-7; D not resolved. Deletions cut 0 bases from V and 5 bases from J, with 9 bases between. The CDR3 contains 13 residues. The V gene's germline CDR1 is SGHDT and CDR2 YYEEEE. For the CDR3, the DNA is TGTGCCAGCAGCTTGGTTCAGGCGAACGAGCAGTACTTC. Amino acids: CASSLVQANEQYF.

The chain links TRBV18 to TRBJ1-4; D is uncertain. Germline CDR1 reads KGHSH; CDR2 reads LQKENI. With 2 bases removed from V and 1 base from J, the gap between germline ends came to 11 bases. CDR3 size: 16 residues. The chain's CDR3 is CASSPGVGGTNEKLFF. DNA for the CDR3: TGTGCCAGCTCACCAGGGGTAGGAGGAACTAATGAAAAACTGTTTTTT.

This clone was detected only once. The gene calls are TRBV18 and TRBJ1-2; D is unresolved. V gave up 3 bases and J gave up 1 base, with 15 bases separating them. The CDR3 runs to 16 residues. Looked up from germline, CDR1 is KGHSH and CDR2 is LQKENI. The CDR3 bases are TGTGCCAGCTCACCCGGCCCCAATCGGGTTAACTATGGCTACACCTTC. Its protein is CASSPGPNRVNYGYTF. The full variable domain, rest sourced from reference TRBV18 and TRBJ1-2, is NAGVMQNPRHLVRRRGQEARLRCSPMKGHSHVYWYRQLPEEGLKFMVYLQKENIIDESGMPKERFSAEFPKEGPSILRIQQVVRGDSAAYFCASSPGPNRVNYGYTFGSGTRLTVV.

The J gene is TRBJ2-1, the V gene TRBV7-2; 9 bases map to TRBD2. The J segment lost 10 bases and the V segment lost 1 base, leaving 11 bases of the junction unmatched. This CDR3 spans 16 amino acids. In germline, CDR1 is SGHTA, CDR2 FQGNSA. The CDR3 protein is CASSLVSSGTTIEQFF. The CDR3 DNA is TGTGCCAGCAGCTTAGTGTCTAGCGGGACTACAATCGAGCAGTTCTTC.

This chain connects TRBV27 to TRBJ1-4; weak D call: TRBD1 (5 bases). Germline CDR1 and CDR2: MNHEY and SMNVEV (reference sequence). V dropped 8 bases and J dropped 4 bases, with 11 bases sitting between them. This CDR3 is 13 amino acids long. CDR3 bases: TGTGCCAGCGGGGGAAGGGGTAATGAAAAACTGTTTTTT. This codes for CASGGRGNEKLFF.

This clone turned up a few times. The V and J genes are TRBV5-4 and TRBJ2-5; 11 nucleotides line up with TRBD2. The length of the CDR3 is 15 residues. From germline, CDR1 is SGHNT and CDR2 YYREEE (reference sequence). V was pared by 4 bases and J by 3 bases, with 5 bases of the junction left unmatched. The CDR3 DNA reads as TGTGCCAGCAGCCGGGGACTAGCGGACGAAGAGACCCAGTACTTC. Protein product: CASSRGLADEETQYF.

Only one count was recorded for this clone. The CDR3 region has the DNA TGTGCCAGCAGCCCGTGGGGGGCGGGTGAGCAGTACTTC. The encoded protein is CASSPWGAGEQYF. The rearrangement links TRBV5-5 to TRBJ2-7, with D perhaps being TRBD1 or TRBD2 (6 bases each). This CDR3 is built from 13 residues. The V gene lost 4 bases and the J gene lost 7 bases, with 15 bases spanning the gap. Germline loops: CDR1 SGHKS, CDR2 YYEKEE (reference sequence).

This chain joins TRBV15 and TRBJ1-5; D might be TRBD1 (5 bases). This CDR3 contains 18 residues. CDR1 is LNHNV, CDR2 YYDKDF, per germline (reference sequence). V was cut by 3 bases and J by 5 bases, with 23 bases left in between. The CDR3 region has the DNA TGTGCCACCAGCAGGGCTACGGCGGGGGGACCTTTGGATCAGCCCCAGCATTTT. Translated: CATSRATAGGPLDQPQHF.

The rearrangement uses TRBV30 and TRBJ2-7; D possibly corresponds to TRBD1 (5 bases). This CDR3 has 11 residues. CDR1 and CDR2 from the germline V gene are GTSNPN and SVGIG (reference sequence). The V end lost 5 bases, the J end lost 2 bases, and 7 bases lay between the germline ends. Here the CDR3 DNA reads TGTGCCTGGGTAGGGGCCTACGAGCAGTACTTC. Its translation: CAWVGAYEQYF.

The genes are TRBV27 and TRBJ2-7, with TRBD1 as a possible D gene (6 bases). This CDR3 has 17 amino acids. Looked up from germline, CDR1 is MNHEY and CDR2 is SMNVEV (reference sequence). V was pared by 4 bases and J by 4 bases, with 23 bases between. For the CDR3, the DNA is TGTGCCAGCAGTTCCACACAGGGTCTACGGGTTGGATACGAGCAGTACTTC. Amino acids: CASSSTQGLRVGYEQYF.

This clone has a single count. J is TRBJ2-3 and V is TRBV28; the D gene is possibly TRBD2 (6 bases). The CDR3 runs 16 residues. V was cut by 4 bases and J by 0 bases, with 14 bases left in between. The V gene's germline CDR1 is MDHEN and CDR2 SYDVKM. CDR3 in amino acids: CASSSFPGLSTDTQYF. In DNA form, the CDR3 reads TGTGCCAGCAGTTCTTTTCCGGGACTCAGCACAGATACGCAGTATTTT.

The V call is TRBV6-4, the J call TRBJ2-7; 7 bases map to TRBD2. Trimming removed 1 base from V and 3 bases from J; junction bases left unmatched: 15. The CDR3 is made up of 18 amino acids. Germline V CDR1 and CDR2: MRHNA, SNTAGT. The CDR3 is CASSDWDYTPGGYYEQYF. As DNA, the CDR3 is TGTGCCAGCAGTGACTGGGATTACACACCGGGAGGATACTACGAGCAGTACTTC.

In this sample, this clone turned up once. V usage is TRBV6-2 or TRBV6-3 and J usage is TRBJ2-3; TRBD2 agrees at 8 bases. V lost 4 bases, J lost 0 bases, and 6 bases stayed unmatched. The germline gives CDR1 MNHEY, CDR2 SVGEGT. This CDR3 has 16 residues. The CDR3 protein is CASSSVAGTSTDTQYF. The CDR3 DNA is TGTGCCAGCAGTTCCGTAGCGGGGACTAGCACAGATACGCAGTATTTT.

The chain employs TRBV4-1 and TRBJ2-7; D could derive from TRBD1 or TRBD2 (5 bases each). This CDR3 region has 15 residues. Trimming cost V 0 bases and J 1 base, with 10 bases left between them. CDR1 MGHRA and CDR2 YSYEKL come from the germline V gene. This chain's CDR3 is CASSQDWGYSYEQYF. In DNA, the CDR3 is TGCGCCAGCAGCCAAGATTGGGGGTATTCCTACGAGCAGTACTTC.

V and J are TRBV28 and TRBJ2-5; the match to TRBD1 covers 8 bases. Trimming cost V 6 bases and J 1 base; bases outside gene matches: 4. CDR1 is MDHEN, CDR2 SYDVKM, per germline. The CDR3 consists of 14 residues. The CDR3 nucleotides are TGTGCCAGCAGCCTAGACAGGGGCCAAGAGACCCAGTACTTC. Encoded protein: CASSLDRGQETQYF.

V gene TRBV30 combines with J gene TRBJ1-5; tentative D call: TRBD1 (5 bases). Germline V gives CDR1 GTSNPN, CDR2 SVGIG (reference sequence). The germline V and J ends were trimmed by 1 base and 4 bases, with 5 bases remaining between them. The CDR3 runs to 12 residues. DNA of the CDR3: TGTGCCTGGAGTGGGGGGAATCAGCCCCAGCATTTT. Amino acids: CAWSGGNQPQHF.

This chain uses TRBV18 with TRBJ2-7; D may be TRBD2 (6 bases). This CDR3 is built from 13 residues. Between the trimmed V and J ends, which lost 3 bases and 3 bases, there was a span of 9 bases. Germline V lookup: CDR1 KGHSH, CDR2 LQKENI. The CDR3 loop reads CASSPEGFYEQYF. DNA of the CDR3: TGTGCCAGCTCACCGGAGGGGTTCTACGAGCAGTACTTC.

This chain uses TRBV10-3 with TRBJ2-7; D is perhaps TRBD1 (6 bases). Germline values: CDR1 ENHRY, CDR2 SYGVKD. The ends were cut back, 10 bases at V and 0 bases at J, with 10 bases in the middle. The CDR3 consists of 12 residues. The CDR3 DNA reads TGTGCCACCAGGACAGCCTCCTACGAGCAGTACTTC. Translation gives CATRTASYEQYF.